This TCR beta chain is from a study of blood T cell repertoires in COVID-19. About the study: The United States, Italy and Spain were the sources of the acute and convalescent COVID-19 samples. T cells, B-cell-depleted T cells, or PBMCs supplied cDNA or gDNA.

Per the original methods: Reference gene primer amplification yielded estimated nucleated cell counts. Profiled with immunoSEQ multiplex PCR; TCRdb holds only in-frame clones, not every one. V and J calls and clone size follow that table, whereas D and trimming were derived from the DNA. This table has around 200,000 clones, around 90% appearing once. The J segment lost 1 base and the V segment lost 8 bases, leaving 12 bases of the junction unmatched. The germline CDR1 and CDR2 sequences are SGHRS and YFSETQ. This CDR3 has 16 residues. The chain links TRBV5-1 to TRBJ2-5; 9 bases align to TRBD1. Material: peripheral blood. The sequence was obtained from a man in his forties or fifties with active or convalescent COVID-19. This CDR3 reads CASGTGQGGSQETQYF. The DNA for the CDR3 is TGCGCCAGTGGGACGGGACAGGGAGGGAGCCAAGAGACCCAGTACTTC.